The rows below give T cell receptor beta chains drawn from one sample of a study of beta chain features in type 1 diabetes. TCRdb keeps only in-frame clones here, not all; method: immunoSEQ multiplex PCR. The sample lists hundreds of thousands of clones; about 15% were seen once. Sequencing was performed on naive CD4+ T cells from blood. These receptors were taken from a man aged 18 to 30 with type 1 diabetes. The CDR3 runs from the conserved cysteine through the conserved F or W. The order of the fields is D gene, J gene, V gene, clone size, CDR3 DNA, CDR3 protein. D genes are given only for firm matches. Some rows have no size entry. The others give once, few or many, or a class for an expanded clone.

TRBD2 | TRBJ2-7 | TRBV2 | few | TGTGCCAGCAGTCGAGAAACTAGCGGGAGTAGTGAGCAGTACTTC | CASSRETSGSSEQYF
- | TRBJ2-6 | TRBV7-9 | - | TGTGCCAGCAGCTCGATCGGGGCTGGGGCCAACGTCCTGACTTTC | CASSSIGAGANVLTF
TRBD2 | TRBJ2-5 | TRBV5-1 | few | TGCGCCAGCAGCTTGGGGACTAGCGGGAAAGAGACCCAGTACTTC | CASSLGTSGKETQYF
- | TRBJ1-3 | TRBV29-1 | - | TGCAGCGCCGTGAGGGACTCTGGAAACACCATATATTTT | CSAVRDSGNTIYF
- | TRBJ2-3 | TRBV7-2 | few | TGTGCCAGCAGCCAACTTCTCATGGCAGATACGCAGTATTTT | CASSQLLMADTQYF
TRBD2 | TRBJ2-1 | TRBV6-6 | - | TGTGCCAGCAGCCGACTAGCGGGACGGCAGTTCTTC | CASSRLAGRQFF
- | TRBJ2-1 | TRBV18 | few | TGTGCCAGCTCACTACAGGAGGAGCAGTTCTTC | CASSLQEEQFF
- | TRBJ2-3 | TRBV15 | - | TGTGCCACCAGCAGAGACATCGGGACAGATACGCAGTATTTT | CATSRDIGTDTQYF
TRBD2 | TRBJ2-7 | TRBV30 | - | TGTGCCTGGAGTTTGGCGGGAGGGTCCGAGCAGTACTTC | CAWSLAGGSEQYF
- | TRBJ2-5 | TRBV11-2 | few | TGTGCCAGCAGCTTCCTGTACGGGGTTGAATTGGAGACCCAGTACTTC | CASSFLYGVELETQYF
- | TRBJ2-2 | TRBV2 | - | TGTGCCAGAAGTGCGTCCGGGGAGCTGTTTTTT | CARSASGELFF
TRBD2 | TRBJ2-3 | TRBV5-1 | - | TGCGCCAGCAGAGGGACTAGCGGGGCAGATACGCAGTATTTT | CASRGTSGADTQYF
- | TRBJ2-7 | TRBV25-1 | few | TGTGCCAGCAGTGACCTCACTTACGAGCAGTACTTC | CASSDLTYEQYF
TRBD2 | TRBJ2-3 | TRBV19 | few | TGTGCCAGTAGTCCCGGGGGGTGGCCAGATACGCAGTATTTT | CASSPGGWPDTQYF
TRBD1 | TRBJ1-4 | TRBV5-1 | few | TGCGCCAGCAGCACCGGGACAGGGGGTACAACTAATGAAAAACTGTTTTTT | CASSTGTGGTTNEKLFF
- | TRBJ1-2 | TRBV6-6 | few | TGTGCCAGCATCTCGGGAGGGGGGTATAGCTACACCTTC | CASISGGGYSYTF
- | TRBJ1-1 | TRBV5-4 | - | TGTGCCAGCAGCCGACTAAACACTGAAGCTTTCTTT | CASSRLNTEAFF
TRBD1 | TRBJ2-7 | TRBV2 | few | TGTGCCAGCAGTGCGGACAGGACCTCCTACGAGCAGTACTTC | CASSADRTSYEQYF
TRBD1 | TRBJ2-6 | TRBV5-1 | few | TGCGCCAGCAGCTTATCCGGGACAGGGGAAGGTAGCTCTGGGGCCAACGTCCTGACTTTC | CASSLSGTGEGSSGANVLTF
TRBD1 | TRBJ1-4 | TRBV7-9 | - | TGTGCCAGCAGCTCGACAGGGTATAATGAAAAACTGTTTTTT | CASSSTGYNEKLFF
- | TRBJ2-1 | TRBV21-1 | - | TGTGCCAGCAGCACTGGACTAGCGGGAGGAGTCCGCTTATGCAATGAGCAGTTCTTC | CASSTGLAGGVRLCNEQFF
- | TRBJ2-1 | TRBV14 | few | TGTGCCAGCAGCCAAGACCTCCCCTCGCGGGCCGCCTACAATGAGCAGTTCTTC | CASSQDLPSRAAYNEQFF
TRBD1 | TRBJ2-7 | TRBV29-1 | - | TGCAGCGTTAGGCGGGACAGGGGACCCCAGGAGCAGTACTTC | CSVRRDRGPQEQYF
TRBD2 | TRBJ2-7 | TRBV5-4 | few | TGTGCCAGCAGCCCACCGCTAGCAGCGGGAGGGGACTACGAGCAGTACTTC | CASSPPLAAGGDYEQYF
- | TRBJ1-1 | TRBV5-6 | - | TGTGCCAGCAGCTTAAACAGGAGGGACACTGAAGCTTTCTTT | CASSLNRRDTEAFF
TRBD2 | TRBJ2-5 | TRBV15 | few | TGTGCCACCAGCAGAGGGGCGGCTAGCGGGGAAGAGACCCAGTACTTC | CATSRGAASGEETQYF
- | TRBJ1-1 | TRBV11-2 | few | TGTGCCAGCAGCCCTTTAGACAGATTACAAGCTTTCTTT | CASSPLDRLQAFF
TRBD2 | TRBJ2-3 | TRBV4-1 | - | TGCGCCAGCAGCCAAGGGGCTAGCGGCTTCACAGATACGCAGTATTTT | CASSQGASGFTDTQYF
TRBD1 | TRBJ2-7 | TRBV5-1 | - | TGCGCCAGCAGCCCCTCCGGACAGGGACAGTCTGAGCAGTACTTC | CASSPSGQGQSEQYF
TRBD2 | TRBJ2-5 | TRBV5-4 | few | TGTGCCAGCAGCCGGCGGCTAGCGGGAGTGAAGGAGACCCAGTACTTC | CASSRRLAGVKETQYF
TRBD1 | TRBJ1-2 | TRBV19 | - | TGTGCCAGTAGTACGGGACAGGGCGATGGCTACACCTTC | CASSTGQGDGYTF
- | TRBJ2-3 | TRBV29-1 | - | TGCAGCGTTGAAACCCGACTAGCAGATACGCAGTATTTT | CSVETRLADTQYF
- | TRBJ1-2 | TRBV5-6 | few | TGTGCCAGCAGCTTGGGGGGCCACAGCTATGGCTACACCTTC | CASSLGGHSYGYTF
TRBD2 | TRBJ2-1 | TRBV30 | - | TGTGCCTGGAGTGCTAGCGGCGATCGTTATTTCTACAATGAGCAGTTCTTC | CAWSASGDRYFYNEQFF
- | TRBJ1-6 | TRBV7-9 | few | TGTGCCAGCAGCGATACAGGGAGCTCCTATAATTCACCCCTCCACTTT | CASSDTGSSYNSPLHF
- | TRBJ2-5 | TRBV2 | - | TGTGCCAGCAACCCGTTGGGGGGCCAAGAGACCCAGTACTTC | CASNPLGGQETQYF
TRBD2 | TRBJ2-6 | TRBV5-1 | few | TGCGCCAGCAGCTTGACTAGCGGGAGGATCTCTGGGGCCAACGTCCTGACTTTC | CASSLTSGRISGANVLTF
TRBD1 | TRBJ2-5 | TRBV9 | - | TGTGCCAGCAGCCCGAGGGGACAGGGGGGGACCCAGTACTTC | CASSPRGQGGTQYF
TRBD1 | TRBJ2-1 | TRBV4-3 | many | TGCGCCAGCAGCCAGGTGACAGGGATTCGGTTCTTC | CASSQVTGIRFF
- | TRBJ1-1 | TRBV14 | few | TGTGCCAGCAGCCAAGAAAGGGACTGGAACACTGAAGCTTTCTTT | CASSQERDWNTEAFF
TRBD1 | TRBJ1-2 | TRBV30 | few | TGTGCCTGGTGTCGGACAGGGGGCCGGGGGGGCTACACCTTC | CAWCRTGGRGGYTF
- | TRBJ2-3 | TRBV11-2 | - | TGTGCCAGCAGCTCAAGACAGTCTAGCACAGATACGCAGTATTTT | CASSSRQSSTDTQYF
- | TRBJ2-1 | TRBV21-1 | few | TGTGCCAGCAGTAATGTGACTAGCGGGAGAAGGAATGAGCAGTTCTTC | CASSNVTSGRRNEQFF
- | TRBJ2-1 | TRBV7-2 | - | TGTGCCAGCAGCCAGGGCAAGAACAATGAGCAGTTCTTC | CASSQGKNNEQFF
- | TRBJ1-2 | TRBV15 | few | TGTGCCACCAGCAGAGATCAGGGTAACTATGGCTACACCTTC | CATSRDQGNYGYTF
TRBD1 | TRBJ1-1 | TRBV11-1 | few | TGTGCCAGCAGCACCCGGGACAGGTACACTGAAGCTTTCTTT | CASSTRDRYTEAFF
- | TRBJ1-1 | TRBV28 | - | TGTGCCAGCAGTCACAGGAACACTGAAGCTTTCTTT | CASSHRNTEAFF
- | TRBJ2-1 | TRBV18 | - | TGTGCCAGCTCGCCTGTCCAGGAAGAGCAGTTCTTC | CASSPVQEEQFF
- | TRBJ2-7 | TRBV7-9 | - | TGTGCCAGCAGCTTAGGGGCCTCCCCTAACGAGCAGTACTTC | CASSLGASPNEQYF